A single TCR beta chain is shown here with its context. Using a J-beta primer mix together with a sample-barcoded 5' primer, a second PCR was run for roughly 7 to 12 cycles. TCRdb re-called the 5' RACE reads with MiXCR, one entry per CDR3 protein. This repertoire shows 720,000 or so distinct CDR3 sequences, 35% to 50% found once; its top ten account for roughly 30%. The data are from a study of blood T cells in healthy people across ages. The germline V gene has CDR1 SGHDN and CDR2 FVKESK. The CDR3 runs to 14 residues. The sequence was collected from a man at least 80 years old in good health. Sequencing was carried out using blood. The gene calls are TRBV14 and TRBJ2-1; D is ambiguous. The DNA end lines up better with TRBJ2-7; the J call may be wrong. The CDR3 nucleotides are TGTGCCAGCAGCCACGGCAGAACATACAATGAGCAGTACTTC. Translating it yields CASSHGRTYNEQYF.